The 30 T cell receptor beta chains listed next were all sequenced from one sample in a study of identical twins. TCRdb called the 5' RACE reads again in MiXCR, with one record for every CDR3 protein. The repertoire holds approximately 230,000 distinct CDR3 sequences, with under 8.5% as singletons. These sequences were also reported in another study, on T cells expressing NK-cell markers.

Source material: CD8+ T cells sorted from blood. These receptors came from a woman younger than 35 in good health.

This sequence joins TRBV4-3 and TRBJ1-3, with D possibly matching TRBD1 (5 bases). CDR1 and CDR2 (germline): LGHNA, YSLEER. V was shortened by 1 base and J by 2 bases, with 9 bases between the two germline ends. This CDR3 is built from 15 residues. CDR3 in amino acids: CASSQGWTPGNTIYF. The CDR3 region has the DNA TGCGCCAGCAGCCAAGGATGGACACCTGGAAACACCATATATTTT.

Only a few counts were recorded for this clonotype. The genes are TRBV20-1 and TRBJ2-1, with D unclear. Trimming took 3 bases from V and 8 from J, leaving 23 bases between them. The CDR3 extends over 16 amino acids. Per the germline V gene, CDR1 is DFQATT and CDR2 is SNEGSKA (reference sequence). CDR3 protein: CSASPSRYTVGDEQFF. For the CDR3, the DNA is TGCAGTGCTAGTCCCTCCCGATACACCGTTGGCGATGAGCAGTTCTTC.

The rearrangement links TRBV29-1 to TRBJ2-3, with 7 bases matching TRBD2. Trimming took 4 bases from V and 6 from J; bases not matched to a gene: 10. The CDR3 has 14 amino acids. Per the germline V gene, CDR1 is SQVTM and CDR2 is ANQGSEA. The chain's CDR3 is CSVVGTTIIDTQYF. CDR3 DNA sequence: TGCAGCGTTGTAGGGACTACCATTATTGATACGCAGTATTTT.

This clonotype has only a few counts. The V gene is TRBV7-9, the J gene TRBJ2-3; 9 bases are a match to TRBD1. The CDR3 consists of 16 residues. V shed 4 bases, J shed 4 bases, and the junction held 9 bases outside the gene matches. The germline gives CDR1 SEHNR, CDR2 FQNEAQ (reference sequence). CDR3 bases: TGTGCCAGCAGCTCAGCTCGGGACAGGGTACCAGATACGCAGTATTTT. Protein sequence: CASSSARDRVPDTQYF.

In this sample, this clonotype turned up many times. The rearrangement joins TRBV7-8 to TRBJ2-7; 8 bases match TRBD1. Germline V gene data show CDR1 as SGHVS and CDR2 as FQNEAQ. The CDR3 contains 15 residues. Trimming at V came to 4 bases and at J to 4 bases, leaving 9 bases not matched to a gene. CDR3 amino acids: CASSSPSRGQYEQYF. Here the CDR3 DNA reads TGTGCCAGCAGCTCACCTTCCAGGGGGCAGTACGAGCAGTACTTC.

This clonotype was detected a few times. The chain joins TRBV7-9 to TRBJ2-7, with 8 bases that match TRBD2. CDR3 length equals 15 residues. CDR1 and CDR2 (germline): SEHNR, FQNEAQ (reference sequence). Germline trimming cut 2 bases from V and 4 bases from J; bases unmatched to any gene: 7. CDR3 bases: TGTGCCAGCAGCTTAATCAGCGGGAGTCCGTACGAGCAGTACTTC. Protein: CASSLISGSPYEQYF. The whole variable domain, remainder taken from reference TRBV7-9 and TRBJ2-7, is DTGVSQNPRHKITKRGQNVTFRCDPISEHNRLYWYRQTLGQGPEFLTYFQNEAQLEKSRLLSDRFSAERPKGSFSTLEIQRTEQGDSAMYLCASSLISGSPYEQYFGPGTRLTVT.

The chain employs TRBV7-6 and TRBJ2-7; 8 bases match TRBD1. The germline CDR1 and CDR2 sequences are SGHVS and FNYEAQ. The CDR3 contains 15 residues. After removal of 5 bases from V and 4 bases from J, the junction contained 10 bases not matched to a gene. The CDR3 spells CASSPRTGRIYEQYF. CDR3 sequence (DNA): TGTGCCAGCAGCCCCCGGACAGGGCGGATATACGAGCAGTACTTC. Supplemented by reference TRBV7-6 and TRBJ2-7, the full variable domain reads GAGVSQSPRYKVTKRGQDVALRCDPISGHVSLYWYRQALGQGPEFLTYFNYEAQQDKSGLPNDRFSAERPEGSISTLTIQRTEQRDSAMYRCASSPRTGRIYEQYFGPGTRLTVT.

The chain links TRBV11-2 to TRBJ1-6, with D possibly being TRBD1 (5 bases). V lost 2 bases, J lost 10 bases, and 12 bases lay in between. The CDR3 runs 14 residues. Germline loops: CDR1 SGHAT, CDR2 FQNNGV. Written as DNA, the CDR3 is TGTGCCAGCAGCTTAAGGAGGGGAAACTCACCCCTCCACTTT. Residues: CASSLRRGNSPLHF.

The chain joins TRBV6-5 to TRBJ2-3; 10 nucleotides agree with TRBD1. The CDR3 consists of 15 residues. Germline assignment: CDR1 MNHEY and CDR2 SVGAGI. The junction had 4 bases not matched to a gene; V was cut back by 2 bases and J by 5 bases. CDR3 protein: CASSYLGTGEDTQYF. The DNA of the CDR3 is TGTGCCAGCAGTTACCTGGGGACAGGGGAAGATACGCAGTATTTT.

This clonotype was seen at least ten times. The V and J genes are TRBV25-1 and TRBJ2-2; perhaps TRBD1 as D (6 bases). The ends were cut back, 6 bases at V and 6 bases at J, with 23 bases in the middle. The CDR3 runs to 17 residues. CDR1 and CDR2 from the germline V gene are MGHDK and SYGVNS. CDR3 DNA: TGTGCCAGCAGCCAGCCGGGACGCATGACAGGTGCCGGGGAGCTGTTTTTT. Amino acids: CASSQPGRMTGAGELFF.

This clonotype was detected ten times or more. The chain's CDR3 is CASTSGTSVTDTQYF. The DNA of the CDR3 is TGTGCCAGCACCTCCGGGACTAGCGTAACAGATACGCAGTATTTT. The chain couples TRBV7-9 to TRBJ2-3, with 10 bases lining up with TRBD2. In germline, CDR1 is SEHNR, CDR2 FQNEAQ (reference sequence). CDR3 length equals 15 residues. The V segment lost 7 bases and the J segment 3 bases; nucleotides outside the gene matches: 7.

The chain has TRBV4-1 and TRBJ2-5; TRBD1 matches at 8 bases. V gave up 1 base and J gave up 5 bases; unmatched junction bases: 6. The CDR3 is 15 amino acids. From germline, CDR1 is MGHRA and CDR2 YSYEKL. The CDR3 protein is CASSQVTGELETQYF. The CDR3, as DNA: TGCGCCAGCAGCCAAGTGACAGGGGAATTGGAGACCCAGTACTTC.

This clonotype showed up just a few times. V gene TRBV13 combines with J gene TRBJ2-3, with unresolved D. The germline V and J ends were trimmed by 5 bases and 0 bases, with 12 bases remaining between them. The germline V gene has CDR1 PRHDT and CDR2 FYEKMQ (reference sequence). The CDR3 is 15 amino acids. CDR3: CASSPKSVSTDTQYF. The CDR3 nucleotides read TGTGCCAGCAGCCCTAAGAGCGTAAGCACAGATACGCAGTATTTT.

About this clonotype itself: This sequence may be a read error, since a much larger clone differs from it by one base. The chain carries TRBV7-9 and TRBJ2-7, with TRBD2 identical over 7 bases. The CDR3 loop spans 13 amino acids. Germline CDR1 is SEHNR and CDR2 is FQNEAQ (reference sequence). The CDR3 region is CTSSLPEAGEQYF. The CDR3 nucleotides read TGTACCAGCAGCTTACCCGAAGCGGGGGAGCAGTACTTC.

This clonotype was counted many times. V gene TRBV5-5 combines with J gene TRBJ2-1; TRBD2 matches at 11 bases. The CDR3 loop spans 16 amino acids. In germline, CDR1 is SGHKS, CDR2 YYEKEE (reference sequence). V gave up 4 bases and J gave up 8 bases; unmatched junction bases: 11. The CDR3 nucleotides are TGTGCCAGCAGCACAGAACCGGGACTAGCGGTCGATGAGCAGTTCTTC. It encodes CASSTEPGLAVDEQFF.

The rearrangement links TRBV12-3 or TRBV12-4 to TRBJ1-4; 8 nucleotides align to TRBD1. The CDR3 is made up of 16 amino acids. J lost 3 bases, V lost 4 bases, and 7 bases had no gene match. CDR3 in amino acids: CASSYGQGRANEKLFF. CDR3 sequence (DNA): TGTGCCAGCAGTTACGGACAGGGAAGGGCTAATGAAAAACTGTTTTTT.

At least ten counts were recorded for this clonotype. CDR3 coding DNA: TGTGCCAGCAGTTTGCGGCGGGGGCTGAAGGAGACCCAGTACTTC. Translation gives CASSLRRGLKETQYF. This chain links TRBV12-3 or TRBV12-4 with TRBJ2-5, with D tentatively TRBD2 (7 bases). The germline V and J ends were trimmed by 3 bases and 5 bases, with 16 bases remaining between them. The CDR3 runs 15 residues.

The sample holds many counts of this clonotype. The CDR3 protein is CASSLSDRGGQPQHF. The CDR3 nucleotides read TGTGCCAGCTCACTTTCGGACAGGGGTGGTCAGCCCCAGCATTTT. The gene calls are TRBV18 and TRBJ1-5, with 9 bases aligning to TRBD1. V gave up 4 bases and J gave up 6 bases; unmatched junction bases: 7. CDR1 is KGHSH and CDR2 is LQKENI in the germline V gene. The CDR3 runs 15 residues.

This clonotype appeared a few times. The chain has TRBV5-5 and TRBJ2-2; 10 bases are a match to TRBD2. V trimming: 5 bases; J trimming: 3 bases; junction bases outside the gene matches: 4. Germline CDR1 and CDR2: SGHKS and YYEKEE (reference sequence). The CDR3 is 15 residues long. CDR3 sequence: CASSRTSGHTGELFF. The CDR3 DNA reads TGTGCCAGCAGTCGGACTAGCGGCCACACCGGGGAGCTGTTTTTT. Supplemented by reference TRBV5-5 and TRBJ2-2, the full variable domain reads DAGVTQSPTHLIKTRGQQVTLRCSPISGHKSVSWYQQVLGQGPQFIFQYYEKEERGRGNFPDRFSARQFPNYSSELNVNALLLGDSALYLCASSRTSGHTGELFFGEGSRLTVL.

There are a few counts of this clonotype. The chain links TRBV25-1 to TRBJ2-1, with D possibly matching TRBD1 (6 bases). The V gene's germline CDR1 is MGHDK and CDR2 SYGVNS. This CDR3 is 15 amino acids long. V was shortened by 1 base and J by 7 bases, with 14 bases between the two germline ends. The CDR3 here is CASSEWDTTSNEQFF. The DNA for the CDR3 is TGTGCCAGCAGTGAATGGGACACCACGTCAAATGAGCAGTTCTTC.

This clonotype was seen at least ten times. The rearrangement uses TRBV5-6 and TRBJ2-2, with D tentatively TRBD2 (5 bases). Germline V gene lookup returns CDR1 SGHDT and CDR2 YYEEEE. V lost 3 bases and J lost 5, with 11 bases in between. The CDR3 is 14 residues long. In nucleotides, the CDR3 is TGTGCCAGCAGCTGGGGAGCTGGGACCGGGGAGCTGTTTTTT. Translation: CASSWGAGTGELFF.

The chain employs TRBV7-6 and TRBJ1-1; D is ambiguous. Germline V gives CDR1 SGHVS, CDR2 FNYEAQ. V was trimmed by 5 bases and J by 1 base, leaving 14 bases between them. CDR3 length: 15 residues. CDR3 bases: TGTGCCAGCAGCCTCAGGTTTGGGCCGAACACTGAAGCTTTCTTT. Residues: CASSLRFGPNTEAFF.

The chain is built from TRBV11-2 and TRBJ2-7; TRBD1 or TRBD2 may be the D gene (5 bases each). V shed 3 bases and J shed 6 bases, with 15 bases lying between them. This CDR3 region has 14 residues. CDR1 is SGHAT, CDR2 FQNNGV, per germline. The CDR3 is CASSLGQGGSEQYF. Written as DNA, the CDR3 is TGTGCCAGCAGCTTGGGGCAGGGTGGGAGCGAGCAGTACTTC.

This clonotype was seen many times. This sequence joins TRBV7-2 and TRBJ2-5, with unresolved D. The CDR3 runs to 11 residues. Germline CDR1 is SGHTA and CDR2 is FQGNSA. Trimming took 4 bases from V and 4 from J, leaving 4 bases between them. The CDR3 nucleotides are TGTGCCAGCAGCTACTCAGAGACCCAGTACTTC. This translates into CASSYSETQYF.

The CDR3 loop is CASSQEQGPGQGADGYTF. The DNA of the CDR3 is TGCGCCAGCAGCCAAGAGCAAGGACCGGGACAGGGGGCAGATGGCTACACCTTC. The chain is built from TRBV4-1 and TRBJ1-2; 12 positions agree with TRBD1. The V segment lost 0 bases and the J segment 6 bases; nucleotides outside the gene matches: 11. The germline CDR1 and CDR2 sequences are MGHRA and YSYEKL. The CDR3 totals 18 residues.

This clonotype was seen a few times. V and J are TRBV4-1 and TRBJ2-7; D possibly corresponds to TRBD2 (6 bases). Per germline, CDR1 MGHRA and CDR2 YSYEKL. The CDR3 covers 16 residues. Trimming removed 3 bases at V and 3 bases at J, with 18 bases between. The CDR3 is CASSHSKAAGHYEQYF. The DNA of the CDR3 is TGCGCCAGCAGCCATTCCAAGGCAGCGGGCCACTACGAGCAGTACTTC.

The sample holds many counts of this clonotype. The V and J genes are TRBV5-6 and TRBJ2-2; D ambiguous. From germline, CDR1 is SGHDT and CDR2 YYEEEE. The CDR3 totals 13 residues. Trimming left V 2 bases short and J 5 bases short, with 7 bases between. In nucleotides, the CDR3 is TGTGCCAGCAGCTTCGGACGGACCGGGGAGCTGTTTTTT. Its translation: CASSFGRTGELFF.

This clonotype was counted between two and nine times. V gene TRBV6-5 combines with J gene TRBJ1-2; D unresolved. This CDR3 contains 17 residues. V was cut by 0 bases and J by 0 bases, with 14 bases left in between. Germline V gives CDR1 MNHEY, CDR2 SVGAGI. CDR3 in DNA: TGTGCCAGCAGTTACTCCACGCCGATCCAAGCTAACTATGGCTACACCTTC. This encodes CASSYSTPIQANYGYTF.

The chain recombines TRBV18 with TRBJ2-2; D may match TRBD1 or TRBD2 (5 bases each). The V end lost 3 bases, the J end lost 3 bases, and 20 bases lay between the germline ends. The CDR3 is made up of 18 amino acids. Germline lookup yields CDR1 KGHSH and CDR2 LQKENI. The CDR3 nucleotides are TGTGCCAGCTCACCGTCGGATTTCGGGGCGCCTTACACCGGGGAGCTGTTTTTT. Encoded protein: CASSPSDFGAPYTGELFF.

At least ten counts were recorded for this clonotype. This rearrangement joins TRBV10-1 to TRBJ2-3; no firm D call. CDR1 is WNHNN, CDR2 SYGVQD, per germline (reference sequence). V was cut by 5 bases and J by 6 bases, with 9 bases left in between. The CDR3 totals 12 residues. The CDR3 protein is CASSTGPDTQYF. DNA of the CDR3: TGCGCCAGCAGTACGGGCCCGGATACGCAGTATTTT.